These T cell receptor beta chains were read from a single sample in a study of CD8 T cells in Susac syndrome. TCRdb called the immunoSEQ multiplex PCR reads again in MiXCR, with one record for every CDR3 protein. Among around 170,000 distinct CDR3 sequences listed, approximately 95% were seen once. The sequenced material came from CD8+ T cells from PBMCs. These receptors were collected from a human donor with Susac syndrome. Both conserved end residues are part of each CDR3. The order of the fields is clone size, J gene, D gene, V gene, CDR3 DNA, CDR3 protein. A D gene is named only where the DNA matches it firmly. Clone size is shown for a subset of rows, as once, few, many or a class of expanded clone.

>-|TRBJ1-1|-|TRBV9
TGTGCCAGCAGCGTAGTCACCCCCAGGAACACTGAAGCTTTCTTT
CASSVVTPRNTEAFF
>-|TRBJ2-5|-|TRBV19
TGTGCCAGTAGTATACCAGGGTTGGAGACCCAGTACTTC
CASSIPGLETQYF
>-|TRBJ2-3|-|TRBV4-1
TGCGCCAGCAGCCAAGATTTCGGGAACACAGATACGCAGTATTTT
CASSQDFGNTDTQYF
>-|TRBJ1-1|-|TRBV11-2
TGTGCCAGCAGCGCAGCTACGGCAGGGGACACTGAAGCTTTCTTT
CASSAATAGDTEAFF
>-|TRBJ2-7|TRBD2|TRBV5-4
TGTGCCAGCAGCACGACTAGCGGGTTCTACGAGCAGTACTTC
CASSTTSGFYEQYF
>once|TRBJ2-1|-|TRBV24-1
TGTGCCACCAGTGATATGGGTTACAATGAGCAGTTCTTC
CATSDMGYNEQFF
>-|TRBJ1-2|TRBD1|TRBV4-1
TGCGCCAGCAGCCAAAACCTCCCCGGACAGGCCCTCTATGGCTACACCTTC
CASSQNLPGQALYGYTF
>few|TRBJ2-7|-|TRBV28
TGTGCCAGCAGTTTAAGCGGGACAAGCTACGAGCAGTACTTC
CASSLSGTSYEQYF
>-|TRBJ2-4|TRBD2|TRBV20-1
TGCAGTGCTAGGGGGGGGTTCGCCAAAAACATTCAGTACTTC
CSARGGFAKNIQYF
>-|TRBJ2-5|TRBD1|TRBV6-1
TGTGCCAGCAGGACGGACAGGGACCAAGAGACCCAGTACTTC
CASRTDRDQETQYF
>-|TRBJ2-7|-|TRBV9
TGTGCCAGCAGCGTAGGCCAGCACTACGAGCAGTACTTC
CASSVGQHYEQYF
>once|TRBJ2-1|-|TRBV4-1
TGCGCCAGCAGCCATTTTAGCGTCTCCTACAATGAGCAGTTCTTC
CASSHFSVSYNEQFF
>-|TRBJ2-1|-|TRBV12-3/TRBV12-4
TGTGCCAGCAGTTTTCGACTCGGAGGGTACAATGAGCAGTTCTTC
CASSFRLGGYNEQFF
>-|TRBJ2-1|-|TRBV24-1
TGTGCCACCAGTGATTCTCCGGGGGCGGGGTATACCTACAATGAGCAGTTCTTC
CATSDSPGAGYTYNEQFF
>-|TRBJ1-6|-|TRBV10-1
TGCGCCAGCAGTGCGGGCAGAGAGAATTCACCCCTCCACTTT
CASSAGRENSPLHF
>-|TRBJ1-1|-|TRBV12-3/TRBV12-4
TGTGCCAGCAGTTTTTTGGGGGGGAACACTGAAGCTTTCTTT
CASSFLGGNTEAFF
>-|TRBJ2-3|TRBD2|TRBV6-5
TGTGCCAGCAGTCCGCATGGCGGGGGGGCGAATACGCAGTATTTT
CASSPHGGGANTQYF
>-|TRBJ2-5|TRBD2|TRBV14
TGTGCCAGCAGCCATTCCCTTTACGGGGGGTACCAAGAGACCCAGTACTTC
CASSHSLYGGYQETQYF
>-|TRBJ1-4|-|TRBV20-1
TGCAGTGCTAAGGGACATCTGAATGAAAAACTGTTTTTT
CSAKGHLNEKLFF
>-|TRBJ1-5|-|TRBV24-1
TGTGCCACCCAGGCCCCCAATCAGCCCCAGCATTTT
CATQAPNQPQHF
>-|TRBJ2-3|-|TRBV28
TGTGCCAGCACAAGTGGGGGCCTTGCGCAGTATTTT
CASTSGGLAQYF
>-|TRBJ2-7|-|TRBV6-5
TGTGCCAGCAGTGATTGGGGGACCTCCTACGAGCAGTACTTC
CASSDWGTSYEQYF
>-|TRBJ2-6|-|TRBV9
TGTGCCAGCAGGAATTCAGCCTCTGGGGCCAACGTCCTGACTTTC
CASRNSASGANVLTF
>-|TRBJ2-3|-|TRBV7-9
TGTGCCAGCAGCTTACAGAGGGCAGATACGCAGTATTTT
CASSLQRADTQYF
>-|TRBJ2-7|-|TRBV20-1
TGCAGTGCTAGAAACGGGATCGCGCCAACCTACGAGCAGTACTTC
CSARNGIAPTYEQYF